The 26 T cell receptor beta chains below all came from one sample that was sequenced in a study of Graves' ophthalmopathy and Graves' hyperthyroidism. For repertoire sequencing, the TCR beta CDR3 regions were amplified from RNA transcripts. After a first-round RT-PCR with HTBI primers, a second-round multiplex PCR was run. TCRdb called the multiplex PCR reads again in MiXCR, with one record for every CDR3 protein. The sample yields approximately 460,000 distinct CDR3 sequences, about 15% seen once. Sequenced sample: blood. Every receptor here comes from a woman younger than 45 with Graves' ophthalmopathy.

This clonotype was counted at least ten times. This chain links TRBV7-2 with TRBJ1-2, with unresolved D. V was cut by 3 bases and J by 2 bases, with 16 bases left in between. The germline CDR1 and CDR2 sequences are SGHTA and FQGNSA. This CDR3 has 16 amino acids. The CDR3 bases are TGTGCCAGCAGCTTGGCGGGCTTCTCGGGGAACTATGGCTACACCTTC. Translating gives CASSLAGFSGNYGYTF.

This clonotype was observed many times. The chain has TRBV6-1 and TRBJ2-7; D might be TRBD2 (5 bases). V lost 4 bases and J 3 bases, leaving 19 bases between the germline ends. Germline CDR1 reads MNHNS; CDR2 reads SASEGT. The CDR3 totals 16 residues. CDR3 loop: CASSASRGPGYYEQYF. The CDR3 DNA reads as TGTGCCAGCAGTGCCTCCCGGGGTCCGGGGTACTACGAGCAGTACTTC.

This clonotype was seen ten or more times. The CDR3 sequence is CASSQEYELGPEAFF. DNA for the CDR3: TGTGCCAGCAGCCAAGAATATGAGTTGGGGCCAGAAGCTTTCTTT. V gene TRBV3-1 combines with J gene TRBJ1-1, with D possibly TRBD1 on 5 matching bases. CDR3 length equals 15 residues. V dropped 0 bases and J dropped 8 bases, with 16 bases sitting between them. CDR1 is LGHDT, CDR2 YNNKEL, per germline (reference sequence). The whole variable domain, filled in from reference TRBV3-1 and TRBJ1-1, reads DTAVSQTPKYLVTQMGNDKSIKCEQNLGHDTMYWYKQDSKKFLKIMFSYNNKELIINETVPNRFSPKSPDKAHLNLHINSLELGDSAVYFCASSQEYELGPEAFFGQGTRLTVV.

The chain combines TRBV6-1 with TRBJ2-2; D not resolved. V gave up 8 bases and J gave up 5 bases, with 9 bases separating them. The germline CDR1 and CDR2 sequences are MNHNS and SASEGT. The CDR3 contains 12 residues. In nucleotides, the CDR3 is TGTGCCAGCCAAGACTTTACCGGGGAGCTGTTTTTT. Translated: CASQDFTGELFF.

In this sample, this clonotype turned up many times. V and J are TRBV30 and TRBJ2-7; D ambiguous. The CDR3 is made up of 14 amino acids. V lost 2 bases and J lost 3, with 14 bases in between. Germline V gene lookup returns CDR1 GTSNPN and CDR2 SVGIG (reference sequence). In nucleotides, the CDR3 is TGTGCCTGGAGTTCTCGGTCCAACCGCTACGAGCAGTACTTC. This codes for CAWSSRSNRYEQYF.

This clonotype was seen ten or more times. The chain has TRBV7-9 and TRBJ1-2; no clear D gene. Trimming cost V 2 bases and J 4 bases, with 11 bases left between them. CDR1 and CDR2 (germline): SEHNR, FQNEAQ (reference sequence). The CDR3 is 14 amino acids. Here the CDR3 reads CASSLSRQTYGYTF. The CDR3 DNA sequence: TGTGCCAGCAGCTTAAGTCGTCAGACCTATGGCTACACCTTC.

This clonotype came up many times. This chain links TRBV12-3 or TRBV12-4 with TRBJ2-5; TRBD1 is a possible D gene (5 bases). CDR3 size: 15 residues. Between the trimmed V and J ends, which lost 6 bases and 5 bases, there was a span of 19 bases. The CDR3 bases are TGTGCCAGCAGCCGACTGGGGCCACTCGGGGAGACCCAGTACTTC. The encoded protein is CASSRLGPLGETQYF.

This chain connects TRBV19 to TRBJ2-7; maybe TRBD1 (5 bases). Per the germline V gene, CDR1 is LNHDA and CDR2 is SQIVND (reference sequence). This CDR3 is 14 amino acids long. Trimming shortened V by 5 bases and J by 0 bases, and 11 bases separated the two germline ends. CDR3 amino acids: CASSFRQYSYEQYF. DNA of the CDR3: TGTGCCAGTAGTTTTCGACAGTACTCCTACGAGCAGTACTTC.

This clonotype was seen many times. The rearrangement joins TRBV28 to TRBJ2-5; the D gene is possibly TRBD2 (5 bases). CDR1 MDHEN and CDR2 SYDVKM come from the germline V gene. Trimming pared 2 bases from V and 5 bases from J, leaving 6 bases between. The CDR3 length is 12 residues. The CDR3 here is CASSLKRETQYF. In DNA form, the CDR3 reads TGTGCCAGCAGTTTAAAGCGGGAGACCCAGTACTTC.

Points on this clonotype: Lacking the conserved final phenylalanine or tryptophan, this CDR3 likely reflects a read error. The rearrangement uses TRBV10-3 and TRBJ1-2; D is perhaps TRBD1 (6 bases). This CDR3 is 13 amino acids long. V lost 11 bases and J 7 bases, leaving 20 bases between the germline ends. Germline CDR1 reads ENHRY; CDR2 reads SYGVKD. CDR3 in amino acids: CAADGGGRGGYTL. The CDR3 bases are TGTGCCGCGGATGGTGGGGGCCGAGGTGGCTACACCTTG.

This clonotype was observed at least ten times. The chain joins TRBV20-1 to TRBJ1-5; D is uncertain. The V end was cut by 4 bases, the J end by 0 bases, with 4 bases between. The V gene's germline CDR1 is DFQATT and CDR2 SNEGSKA (reference sequence). This CDR3 contains 12 residues. DNA of the CDR3: TGCAGTGCTACACTTAGCAATCAGCCCCAGCATTTT. It codes for CSATLSNQPQHF.

This clonotype showed up many times. The chain employs TRBV6-2 or TRBV6-3 and TRBJ2-5; no clear D. CDR1 and CDR2 (germline): MNHEY, SVGEGT. The CDR3 consists of 10 residues. Trimming removed 8 bases from V and 5 bases from J, with 6 bases in between. The CDR3, as DNA: TGTGCCAGCGTGGGGGAGACCCAGTACTTC. Its translation: CASVGETQYF.

This chain connects TRBV3-1 to TRBJ2-2, with 10 bases that match TRBD2. Looked up from germline, CDR1 is LGHDT and CDR2 is YNNKEL (reference sequence). The CDR3 has 16 amino acids. With V trimmed by 6 bases and J by 0 bases, 4 bases remained unmatched. CDR3 nucleotide sequence: TGTGCCAGCAGTCGGACTAGCGGATCGAACACCGGGGAGCTGTTTTTT. This sequence encodes CASSRTSGSNTGELFF. The full variable domain, rest sourced from reference TRBV3-1 and TRBJ2-2, is DTAVSQTPKYLVTQMGNDKSIKCEQNLGHDTMYWYKQDSKKFLKIMFSYNNKELIINETVPNRFSPKSPDKAHLNLHINSLELGDSAVYFCASSRTSGSNTGELFFGEGSRLTVL.

This clonotype has ten or more counts. V gene TRBV6-1 combines with J gene TRBJ1-5, with 8 nucleotides matching TRBD1. The CDR3 runs 17 residues. Trimming took 3 bases from V and 2 from J; bases not matched to a gene: 9. Per germline, CDR1 MNHNS and CDR2 SASEGT. CDR3 in DNA: TGTGCCAGCAGTGAGAGACAGGGGACTATACGCAATCAGCCCCAGCATTTT. It encodes CASSERQGTIRNQPQHF.

The chain recombines TRBV6-1 with TRBJ2-7, with TRBD2 matching 12 bases. Germline trimming cut 8 bases from V and 6 bases from J; bases unmatched to any gene: 17. This CDR3 spans 17 amino acids. Per germline, CDR1 MNHNS and CDR2 SASEGT. The CDR3 nucleotides read TGTGCCAGCCGCCCGGGGGGTCCGACTAGCGGGAGTGTCGAGCAGTACTTC. Encoded protein: CASRPGGPTSGSVEQYF.

Regarding this clonotype: A much bigger clone sits one base away, suggesting this may be a read error. This rearrangement joins TRBV19 to TRBJ1-5; D remains unclear. The CDR3 spans 14 residues. The V gene lost 3 bases and the J gene lost 4 bases, with 10 bases spanning the gap. Germline CDR1 is LNHDA and CDR2 is SQIVND (reference sequence). CDR3: CASSIMDGNQPQHF. DNA of the CDR3: TGTGCCAGTAGTATCATGGATGGTAATCAGCCCCAGCATTTT. Together with reference TRBV19 and TRBJ1-5, the CDR3 gives the full variable domain: DGGITQSPKYLFRKEGQNVTLSCEQNLNHDAMYWYRQDPGQGLRLIYYSQIVNDFQKGDIAEGYSVSREKKESFPLTVTSAQKNPTAFYLCASSIMDGNQPQHFGDGTRLSIL.

V usage is TRBV28 and J usage is TRBJ2-2, with a tentative D call TRBD2 (6 bases). The CDR3 spans 13 residues. Germline values: CDR1 MDHEN, CDR2 SYDVKM. Trimming cost V 3 bases and J 7 bases, with 9 bases left between them. The CDR3 DNA reads TGTGCCAGCAGTTTCGGGAGATTCGGGGAGCTGTTTTTT. It is translated as CASSFGRFGELFF.

This clonotype appeared a few times. The V call is TRBV29-1, the J call TRBJ2-4; 7 nucleotides agree with TRBD1. CDR1 and CDR2 from the germline V gene are SQVTM and ANQGSEA. The CDR3 covers 11 residues. With V trimmed by 5 bases and J by 7 bases, 2 bases remained unmatched. CDR3 coding DNA: TGCAGCGTTCCACAGGGGAACATTCAGTACTTC. Protein sequence: CSVPQGNIQYF.

This clonotype was recorded a few times. The CDR3 sequence is CASSFGVGRQVNQPQHF. CDR3 in DNA: TGTGCCAGCAGTTTTGGAGTCGGGAGACAGGTAAATCAGCCCCAGCATTTT. The chain links TRBV28 to TRBJ1-5; D possibly corresponds to TRBD1 (6 bases). This CDR3 has 17 amino acids. Trimming pared 3 bases from V and 4 bases from J, leaving 19 bases between. The germline V gene has CDR1 MDHEN and CDR2 SYDVKM.

This clonotype came up many times. The CDR3 reads CASSPTGGPHEQYF. The CDR3, as DNA: TGTGCCAGCAGCCCTACTGGAGGCCCCCACGAGCAGTACTTC. The rearrangement links TRBV7-2 to TRBJ2-7; D is possibly TRBD2 (5 bases). This CDR3 comprises 14 residues. Germline V gene lookup returns CDR1 SGHTA and CDR2 FQGNSA. V lost 5 bases and J 5 bases, leaving 16 bases between the germline ends.

This clonotype was seen more than once but under ten times. This chain connects TRBV12-3 or TRBV12-4 to TRBJ2-4, with D possibly being TRBD2 (6 bases). The CDR3 is 17 amino acids. Trimming stripped 3 bases from V and 0 bases from J, with 15 bases between. CDR3 sequence (DNA): TGTGCCAGCAGTTTGGGAGGAGGCCGACTAGCCAAAAACATTCAGTACTTC. Translation gives CASSLGGGRLAKNIQYF.

Many counts were recorded for this clonotype. The CDR3 spells CASRTVRNTEAFF. CDR3 in DNA: TGTGCCAGCAGGACCGTGAGGAACACTGAAGCTTTCTTT. The chain recombines TRBV19 with TRBJ1-1; D call uncertain. Trimming removed 9 bases at V and 1 base at J, with 12 bases between. The CDR3 spans 13 residues. In germline, CDR1 is LNHDA, CDR2 SQIVND (reference sequence).

This clonotype occurred many times. The chain joins TRBV6-5 to TRBJ1-2; a weak D match, TRBD1 (5 bases). The CDR3 extends over 14 amino acids. Germline V gene sequence: CDR1 MNHEY, CDR2 SVGAGI. Trimming removed 4 bases at V and 6 bases at J, with 15 bases between. The CDR3 spells CASSSRGYMNGYTF. CDR3 DNA sequence: TGTGCCAGCAGTTCAAGGGGATATATGAATGGCTACACCTTC.

This clonotype has ten or more counts. V is TRBV6-1 and J is TRBJ2-5; D is undetermined. Trimming stripped 10 bases from V and 7 bases from J, with 13 bases between. The germline V gene has CDR1 MNHNS and CDR2 SASEGT. This CDR3 has 11 residues. Here the CDR3 DNA reads TGTGCCACCTCCCGGGTGGGGACCCAGTACTTC. This sequence encodes CATSRVGTQYF.

There are many counts of this clonotype. Written as DNA, the CDR3 is TGTGCCAGCAGTACCAGCGGGTCCGAGAACACCGGGGAGCTGTTTTTT. It specifies CASSTSGSENTGELFF. This chain links TRBV7-8 with TRBJ2-2; perhaps TRBD2 as D (6 bases). CDR1 is SGHVS, CDR2 FQNEAQ, per germline. The CDR3 totals 16 residues. The ends were cut back, 6 bases at V and 1 base at J, with 15 bases in the middle. Full variable domain (outside the CDR3, taken from reference TRBV7-8 and TRBJ2-2): GAGVSQSPRYKVAKRGQDVALRCDPISGHVSLFWYQQALGQGPEFLTYFQNEAQLDKSGLPSDRFFAERPEGSVSTLKIQRTQQEDSAVYLCASSTSGSENTGELFFGEGSRLTVL.

This clonotype has at least ten counts. This chain links TRBV16 with TRBJ1-1; 9 bases agree with TRBD1. CDR1 is KGHSY, CDR2 FQNENV, per germline. The CDR3 extends over 13 amino acids. J lost 5 bases, V lost 6 bases, and 4 bases had no gene match. CDR3 protein: CASRQGARTEAFF. The CDR3 DNA is TGTGCCAGCAGACAGGGGGCGAGAACTGAAGCTTTCTTT.